Described below is a single T cell receptor beta chain sequence and its context. Its cognate antigen is unknown. Some clones are missing from TCRdb's copy, which holds only in-frame ones; the method was immunoSEQ multiplex PCR. The sample has 110,000 or so clones, about 88% seen once. These data are taken from a study of T cell responses to AZD1222 COVID-19 vaccine. Findings and limits, study-wide: Scientists sampled the repertoires only once the peak T cell response had passed. Baseline antibody screening turned up just a handful of seropositive AZD1222 recipients.

This CDR3 contains 12 residues. Germline V gene lookup returns CDR1 SGDLS and CDR2 YYNGEE. The V gene lost 3 bases and the J gene lost 6 bases, with 8 bases spanning the gap. The rearrangement links TRBV9 to TRBJ2-3; D gene uncertain. Specimen: peripheral blood, collected 28 days after the second AZD1222 dose. The receptor was isolated from an adult who received the AZD1222 COVID-19 vaccine. The chain's CDR3 is CASSAQADTQYF. CDR3 nucleotide sequence: TGTGCCAGCAGCGCCCAGGCGGATACGCAGTATTTT.